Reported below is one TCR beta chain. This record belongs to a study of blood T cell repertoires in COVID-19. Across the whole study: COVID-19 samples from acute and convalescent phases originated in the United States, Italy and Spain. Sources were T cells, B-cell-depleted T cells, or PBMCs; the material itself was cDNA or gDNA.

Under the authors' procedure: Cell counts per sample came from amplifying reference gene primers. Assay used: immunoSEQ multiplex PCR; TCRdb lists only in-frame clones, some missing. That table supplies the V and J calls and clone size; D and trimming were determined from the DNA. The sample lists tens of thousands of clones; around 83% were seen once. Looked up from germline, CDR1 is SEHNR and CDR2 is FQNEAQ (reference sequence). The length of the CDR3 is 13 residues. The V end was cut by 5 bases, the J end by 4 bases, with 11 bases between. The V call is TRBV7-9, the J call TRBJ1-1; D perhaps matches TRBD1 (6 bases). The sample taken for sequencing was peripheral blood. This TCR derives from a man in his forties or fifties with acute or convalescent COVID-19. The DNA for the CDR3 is TGTGCCAGCAGCCCCGGGACAAGCACTGAAGCTTTCTTT. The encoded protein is CASSPGTSTEAFF.